This record covers a single T cell receptor (beta chain). Original processing methods: Samples ranged from about 23,224 to 690,600 TCRs, with a median of approximately 96,000. MiXCR was run by TCRdb on the RACE reads, yielding one entry per CDR3 protein. The V and J calls reflect TCRdb's pipeline rather than the authors' work. The data contain some 120,000 distinct CDR3 sequences, approximately 9.5% of them singletons. Time point noted: healthy volunteer bleed at 2 weeks. Unfractionated whole blood was the source of the extracted total RNA. The data belong to a study of human T cells and chemical hapten exposure. The material sequenced was whole blood. The origin of this receptor is a male donor in good health. Some clones in this sample may be carry-over from other donors' samples.

The CDR3 coding sequence is TGTGCCAGCAGCATAGCCGGGACAGGGCCTTACAATGAGCAGTTCTTC. As protein: CASSIAGTGPYNEQFF. The chain couples TRBV12-3 or TRBV12-4 to TRBJ2-1; the match to TRBD1 covers 9 bases. V lost 6 bases to trimming and J lost 4 bases; unmatched junction nucleotides: 10. This CDR3 spans 16 amino acids.